The clone carrying this T cell receptor beta chain was seen only a few times. The entry originates in a study of patients and donors after allogeneic stem cell transplantation. Each CDR3 protein gets one entry after TCRdb re-called the RT-PCR reads with MiXCR. This sample has roughly 940,000 distinct CDR3 sequences, with roughly 17% found just once. Germline V gene sequence: CDR1 DFQATT, CDR2 SNEGSKA (reference sequence). With V trimmed by 1 base and J by 4 bases, 6 bases remained unmatched. There are 15 residues in the CDR3. This receptor was identified in a human donor who was either an allogeneic HSCT recipient or a stem cell or donor lymphocyte infusion donor (not recorded which). It is not recorded whose cells these are; they may come from a transplant donor. This sequence joins TRBV20-1 and TRBJ2-3; 9 bases are shared with TRBD2. The material sequenced was blood, either unsorted or a sorted T cell fraction (not recorded which). Here the CDR3 reads CSARALAGSSDTQYF. CDR3 sequence (DNA): TGCAGTGCTAGAGCCCTAGCGGGAAGCTCAGATACGCAGTATTTT.